This T cell receptor beta chain was obtained from a study of neurological immune-mediated disorders. Whole-study results and caveats: When the repertoires were grouped phylogenetically, those of 18 of the 34 multiple sclerosis patients came together in a single cluster of related CDR3 sequences, which points to a possible repertoire-level signature. Healthy controls had more TCR clonal expansion than multiple sclerosis, which showed the least, whereas HTLV-1-associated myelopathy showed the most.

The cDNA was synthesized by means of template-switch 5'RACE, which was carried out with 10-nucleotide random UMIs. Each CDR3 protein gets one entry after TCRdb re-called the 5' RACE reads with MiXCR. Here the sample spans about 70,000 distinct CDR3 sequences, around 5% being singletons. V was pared by 2 bases and J by 8 bases, with 9 bases between. Per germline, CDR1 MNHEY and CDR2 SVGAGI. The length of the CDR3 is 12 residues. Ten or more counts support this clonotype. The antigen is not known. The sequencing sample was made of PBMCs. This TCR was recovered from a woman in her 70s with multiple sclerosis. This chain connects TRBV6-5 to TRBJ1-1; D might be TRBD1 (5 bases). The CDR3 loop is CASSYRGREAFF. The CDR3 DNA reads TGTGCCAGCAGTTACCGGGGGAGGGAAGCTTTCTTT.